This paragraph reports one TCR beta chain. This entry is derived from a study of OX40 agonist ivuxolimab in advanced cancers. In germline, CDR1 is SGHVS, CDR2 FQNEAQ. V lost 1 base and J 0 bases, leaving 7 bases between the germline ends. CDR3 size: 16 residues. Baseline was the first blood sampling point, followed by cycle 4 day 1 and cycle 7 day 1. Sequenced by immunoSEQ multiplex PCR; TCRdb stores in-frame clones only, minus some. This table has 45,000 to 60,000 clones, more than 70% appearing once. The source material was CD4+ or CD8+ T cells sorted from blood, sampled in a trial of the OX40 agonist ivuxolimab. The V call is TRBV7-8, the J call TRBJ1-6; D gene uncertain. This TCR derives from an adult with an advanced solid tumor such as melanoma, head and neck, liver or kidney cancer. The CDR3: CASSLVGFSYNSPLHF. CDR3 sequence (DNA): TGTGCCAGCAGCTTAGTGGGCTTCTCCTATAATTCACCCCTCCACTTT.